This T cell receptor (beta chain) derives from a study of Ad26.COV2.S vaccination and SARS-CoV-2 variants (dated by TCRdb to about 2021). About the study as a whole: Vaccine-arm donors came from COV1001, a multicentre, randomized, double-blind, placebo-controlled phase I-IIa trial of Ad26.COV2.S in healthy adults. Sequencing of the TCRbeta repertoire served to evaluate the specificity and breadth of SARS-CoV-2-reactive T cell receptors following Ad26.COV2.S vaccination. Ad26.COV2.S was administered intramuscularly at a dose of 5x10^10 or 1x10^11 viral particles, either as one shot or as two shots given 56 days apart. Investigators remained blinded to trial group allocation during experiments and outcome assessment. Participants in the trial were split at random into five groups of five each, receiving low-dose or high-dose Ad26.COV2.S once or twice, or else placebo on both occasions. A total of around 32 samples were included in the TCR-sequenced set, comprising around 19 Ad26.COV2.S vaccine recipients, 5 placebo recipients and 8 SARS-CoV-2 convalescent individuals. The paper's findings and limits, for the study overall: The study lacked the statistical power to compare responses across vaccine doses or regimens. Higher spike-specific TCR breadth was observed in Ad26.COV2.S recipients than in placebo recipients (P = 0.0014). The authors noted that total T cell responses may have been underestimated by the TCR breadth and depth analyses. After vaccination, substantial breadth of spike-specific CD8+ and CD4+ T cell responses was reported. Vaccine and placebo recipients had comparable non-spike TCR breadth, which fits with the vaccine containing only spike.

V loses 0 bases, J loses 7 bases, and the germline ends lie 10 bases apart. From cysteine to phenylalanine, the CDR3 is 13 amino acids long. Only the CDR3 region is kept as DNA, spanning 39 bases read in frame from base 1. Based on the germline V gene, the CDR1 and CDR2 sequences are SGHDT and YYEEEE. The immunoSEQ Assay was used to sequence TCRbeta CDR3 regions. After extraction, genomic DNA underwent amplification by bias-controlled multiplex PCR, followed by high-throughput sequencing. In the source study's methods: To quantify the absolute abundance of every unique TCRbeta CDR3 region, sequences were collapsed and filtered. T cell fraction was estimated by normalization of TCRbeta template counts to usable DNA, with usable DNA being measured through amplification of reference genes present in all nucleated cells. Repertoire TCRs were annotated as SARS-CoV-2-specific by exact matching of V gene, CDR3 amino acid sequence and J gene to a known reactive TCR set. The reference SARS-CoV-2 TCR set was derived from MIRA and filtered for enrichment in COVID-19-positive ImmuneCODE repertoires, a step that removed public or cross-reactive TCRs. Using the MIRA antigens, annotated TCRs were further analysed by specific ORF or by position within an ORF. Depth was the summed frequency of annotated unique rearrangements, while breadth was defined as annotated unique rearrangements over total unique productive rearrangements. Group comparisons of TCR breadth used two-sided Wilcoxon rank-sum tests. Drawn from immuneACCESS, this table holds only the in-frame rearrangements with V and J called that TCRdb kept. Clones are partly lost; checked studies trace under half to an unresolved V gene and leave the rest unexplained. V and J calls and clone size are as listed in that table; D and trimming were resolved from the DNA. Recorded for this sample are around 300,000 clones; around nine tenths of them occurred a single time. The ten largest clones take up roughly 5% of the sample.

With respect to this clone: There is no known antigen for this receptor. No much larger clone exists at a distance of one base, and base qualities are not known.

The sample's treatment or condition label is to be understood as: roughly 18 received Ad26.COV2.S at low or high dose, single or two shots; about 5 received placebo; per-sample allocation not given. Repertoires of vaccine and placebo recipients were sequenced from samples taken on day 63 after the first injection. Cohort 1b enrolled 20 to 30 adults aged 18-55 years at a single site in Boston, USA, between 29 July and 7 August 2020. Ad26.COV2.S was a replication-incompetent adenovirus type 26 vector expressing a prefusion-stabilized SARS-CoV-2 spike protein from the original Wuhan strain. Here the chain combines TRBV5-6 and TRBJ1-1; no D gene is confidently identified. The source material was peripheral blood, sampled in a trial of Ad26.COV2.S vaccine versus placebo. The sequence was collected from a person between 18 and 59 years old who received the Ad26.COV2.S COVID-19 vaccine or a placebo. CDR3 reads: CASSLAGRIEAFF. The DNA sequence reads TGTGCCAGCAGCTTGGCCGGACGCATTGAAGCTTTCTTT.